This T cell receptor (beta chain) was identified in a study of T cell responses to AZD1222 COVID-19 vaccine. Across the whole study: Both about-4-week and about-12-week second-dose recipients were combined. General observations from the study: Donors in the cohort were predominantly white British and more often female, and clonal diversity was possibly underestimated.

The repertoire was sequenced with immunoSEQ multiplex PCR; TCRdb's copy has only in-frame clones and lacks some. Among about 90,000 clones listed, nearly 90% were seen once. Regarding this clone: No antigen is known for it.

This CDR3 has 13 residues. The trim removed 5 bases at V and 10 bases at J, leaving 3 bases unmatched. The genes are TRBV12-3 or TRBV12-4 and TRBJ1-6, with 9 positions matching TRBD1. The sample in question was peripheral blood, obtained on day 0 of AZD1222 vaccination. The receptor's source is an adult in good health. CDR3 nucleotide sequence: TGTGCCAGCAGTGGGGACAGGGAATCACCCCTCCACTTT. This sequence encodes CASSGDRESPLHF.